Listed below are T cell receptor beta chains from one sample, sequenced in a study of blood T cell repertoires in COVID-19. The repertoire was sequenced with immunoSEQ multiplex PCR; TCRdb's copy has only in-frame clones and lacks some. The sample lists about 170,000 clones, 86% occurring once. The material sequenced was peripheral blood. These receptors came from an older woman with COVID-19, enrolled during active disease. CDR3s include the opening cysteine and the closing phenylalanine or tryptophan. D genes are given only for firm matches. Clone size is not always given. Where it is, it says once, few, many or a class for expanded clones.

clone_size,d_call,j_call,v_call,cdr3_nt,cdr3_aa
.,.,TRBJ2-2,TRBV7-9,TGTGCCAGCAGCTTGGGTGGAGGCACCGGGGAGCTGTTTTTT,CASSLGGGTGELFF
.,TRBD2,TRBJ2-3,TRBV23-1,TGCGCCAGCAGTCAATCAGTACGAGCGGGAGGGGTCACAGATACGCAGTATTTT,CASSQSVRAGGVTDTQYF
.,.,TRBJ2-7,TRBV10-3,TGTGCCATCAGTGAGGTAGGAGCCTACGAGCAGTACTTC,CAISEVGAYEQYF
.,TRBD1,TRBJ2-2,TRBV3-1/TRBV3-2,TGTGCCAGCAGCCAACGGATACCAGGGACAGCGAACACCGGGGAGCTGTTTTTT,CASSQRIPGTANTGELFF
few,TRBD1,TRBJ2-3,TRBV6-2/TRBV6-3,TGTGCCAGCAGTTACAGGGGGCTGTTAGATACGCAGTATTTT,CASSYRGLLDTQYF
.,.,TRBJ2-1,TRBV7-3,TGTGCCAGCAGCTTAGACTATGAGCAGTTCTTC,CASSLDYEQFF
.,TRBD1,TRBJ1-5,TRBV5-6,TGTGCCAGCAGCTGGACAGGGGGTGGCAATCAGCCCCAGCATTTT,CASSWTGGGNQPQHF
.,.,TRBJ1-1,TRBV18,TGTGCCAGCTCACCAGTGAACTGGAACACTGAAGCTTTCTTT,CASSPVNWNTEAFF
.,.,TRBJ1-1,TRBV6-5,TGTGCCAGCGGTACGGGGTACGGGGCTTTCTTT,CASGTGYGAFF
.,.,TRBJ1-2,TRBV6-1,TGTGCCAGCAGTGAAAGGGGTGGGAACTATGGCTACACCTTC,CASSERGGNYGYTF
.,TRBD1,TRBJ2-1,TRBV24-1,TGTGCCACCAGTGAATCGCTTGGGACAGGGGCTTACAATGAGCAGTTCTTC,CATSESLGTGAYNEQFF
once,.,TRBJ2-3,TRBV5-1,TGCGCCAGCAGCTTGAACCGCCGGAGCACAGATACGCAGTATTTT,CASSLNRRSTDTQYF
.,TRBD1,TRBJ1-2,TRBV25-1,TGTGCCAGCAGTGCTTGGGACAGGGGTAACTATGGCTACACCTTC,CASSAWDRGNYGYTF
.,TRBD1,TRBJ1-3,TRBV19,TGTGCCAGTAGGAGACAGGGGAATGGAAACACCATATATTTT,CASRRQGNGNTIYF
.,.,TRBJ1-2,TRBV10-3,TGTGCCATCAGGGAGACATCGCTTTCTAACTATGGCTACACCTTC,CAIRETSLSNYGYTF
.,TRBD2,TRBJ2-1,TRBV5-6,TGTGCCAGCAGCCGAAGGCGGGAGGGCCTCTACAATGAGCAGTTCTTC,CASSRRREGLYNEQFF
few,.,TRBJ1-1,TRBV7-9,TGTGCCAGCAGCTTAGGACAGATAAAACAGAACACTGAAGCTTTCTTT,CASSLGQIKQNTEAFF
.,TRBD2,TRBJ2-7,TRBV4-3,TGCGCCAGCAGCCTGGGAGGGACGGAAGTTCACGAGCAGTACTTC,CASSLGGTEVHEQYF
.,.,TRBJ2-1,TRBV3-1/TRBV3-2,TGTGCCAGCAGCCTTCGATTCTACCCAAGCGATTACAATGAGCAGTTCTTC,CASSLRFYPSDYNEQFF
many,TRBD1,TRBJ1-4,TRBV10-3,TGTGCCATCAGTGACAACAGGGGACGGAATGAAAAACTGTTTTTT,CAISDNRGRNEKLFF